This record looks at one TCR beta chain sequence and its context. This receptor's antigen is unknown. It has no much larger one-base neighbor in the sample; base qualities were not kept. As encoded in the germline V gene (reference sequence), CDR1 is MNHEY while CDR2 is SMNVEV. The CDR3 contains 21 residues, cysteine and phenylalanine counted. The kept DNA is CDR3 alone, 63 bases in frame from the first base. Trimming leaves V shorter by 9 bases and J shorter by 4 bases, with the junction holding 31 bases beyond the gene matches. The source of the sample is a study of control samples from healthy donors and cancer patients (dated by TCRdb to about 2020). The library was obtained by the immunoSEQ multiplex PCR assay. Held by TCRdb, this immuneACCESS table contains in-frame sequences only and omits some clones. Under half of the omission traces to an unresolved V gene where checked; the cause of the rest is unknown. Present in this sample are fewer than 500,000 clones, around 90% of which were seen just once. The ten largest clones capture 5.5% to 8% of the sample.

This receptor chain uses TRBV27 and TRBJ2-7; TRBD1 agrees with 9 junctional bases. The sequenced sample was PBMCs. The TCR comes from a man aged 40-50 years with head and neck cancer. The CDR3 here reads CARPDLSVLLHPRTGEYEQYF. The DNA sequence is TGTGCCAGACCAGACCTCTCTGTACTTCTTCACCCCCGGACAGGGGAGTACGAGCAGTACTTC.